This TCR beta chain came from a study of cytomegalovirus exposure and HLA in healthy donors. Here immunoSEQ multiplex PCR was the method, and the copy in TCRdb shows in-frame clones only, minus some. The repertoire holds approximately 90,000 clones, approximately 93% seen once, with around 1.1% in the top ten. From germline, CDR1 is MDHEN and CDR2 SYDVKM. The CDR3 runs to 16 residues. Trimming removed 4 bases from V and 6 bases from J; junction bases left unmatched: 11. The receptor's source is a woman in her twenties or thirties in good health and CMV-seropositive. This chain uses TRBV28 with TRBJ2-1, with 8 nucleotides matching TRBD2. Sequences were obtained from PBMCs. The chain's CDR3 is CASSSSSGLVLNEQFF. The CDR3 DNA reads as TGTGCCAGCAGTTCCTCCTCGGGACTAGTACTCAATGAGCAGTTCTTC.